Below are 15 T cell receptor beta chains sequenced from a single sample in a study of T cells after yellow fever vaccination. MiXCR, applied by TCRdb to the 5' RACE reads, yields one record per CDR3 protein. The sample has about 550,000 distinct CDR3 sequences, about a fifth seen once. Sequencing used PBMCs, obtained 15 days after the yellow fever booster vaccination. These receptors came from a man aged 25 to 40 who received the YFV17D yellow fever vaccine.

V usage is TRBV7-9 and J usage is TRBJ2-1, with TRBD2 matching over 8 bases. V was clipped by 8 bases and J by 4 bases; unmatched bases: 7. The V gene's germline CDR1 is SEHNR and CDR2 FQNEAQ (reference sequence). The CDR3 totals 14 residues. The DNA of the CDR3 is TGTGCCAGCGTCGGCACTAGCGGATACAATGAGCAGTTCTTC. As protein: CASVGTSGYNEQFF.

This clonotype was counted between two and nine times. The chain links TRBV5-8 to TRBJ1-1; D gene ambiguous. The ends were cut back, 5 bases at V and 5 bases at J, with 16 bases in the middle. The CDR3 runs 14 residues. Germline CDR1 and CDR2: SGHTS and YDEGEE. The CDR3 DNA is TGTGCCAGCAGATCACCCCTAGGAGGGACTGAAGCTTTCTTT. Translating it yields CASRSPLGGTEAFF.

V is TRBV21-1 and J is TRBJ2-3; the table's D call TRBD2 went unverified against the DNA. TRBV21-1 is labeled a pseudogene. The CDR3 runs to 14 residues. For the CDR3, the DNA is TGTGCCAGCAGCAAACGACTATCAGGAGATACGCAGTATTTT. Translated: CASSKRLSGDTQYF.

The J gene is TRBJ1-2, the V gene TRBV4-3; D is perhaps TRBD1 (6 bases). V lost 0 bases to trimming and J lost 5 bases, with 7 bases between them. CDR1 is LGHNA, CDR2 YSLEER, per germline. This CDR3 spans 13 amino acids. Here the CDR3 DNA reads TGCGCCAGCAGCCAAGATACAGGGTATGGCTACACCTTC. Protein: CASSQDTGYGYTF.

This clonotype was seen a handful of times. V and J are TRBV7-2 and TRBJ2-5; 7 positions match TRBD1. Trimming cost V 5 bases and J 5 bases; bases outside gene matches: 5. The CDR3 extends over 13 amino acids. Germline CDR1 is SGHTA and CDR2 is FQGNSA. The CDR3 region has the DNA TGTGCCAGCAGCACAGGACAGGCGGAGACCCAGTACTTC. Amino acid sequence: CASSTGQAETQYF.

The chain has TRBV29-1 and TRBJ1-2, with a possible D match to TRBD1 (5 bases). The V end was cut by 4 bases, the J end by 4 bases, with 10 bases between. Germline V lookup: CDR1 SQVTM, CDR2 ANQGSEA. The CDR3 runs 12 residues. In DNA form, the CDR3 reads TGCAGCGTTGGGTTGGGGCCCTATGGCTACACCTTC. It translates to CSVGLGPYGYTF. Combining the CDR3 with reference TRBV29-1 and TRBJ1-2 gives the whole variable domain SAVISQKPSRDICQRGTSLTIQCQVDSQVTMMFWYRQQPGQSLTLIATANQGSEATYESGFVIDKFPISRPNLTFSTLTVSNMSPEDSSIYLCSVGLGPYGYTFGSGTRLTVV.

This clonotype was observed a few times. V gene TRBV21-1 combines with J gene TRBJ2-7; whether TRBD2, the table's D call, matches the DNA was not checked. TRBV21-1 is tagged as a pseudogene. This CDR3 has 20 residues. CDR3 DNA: TGTGCCAGCAGCAAAGCGGAAGAGGGCGGACTAGCGGGACCCTCCTACGAGCAGTACTTC. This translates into CASSKAEEGGLAGPSYEQYF.

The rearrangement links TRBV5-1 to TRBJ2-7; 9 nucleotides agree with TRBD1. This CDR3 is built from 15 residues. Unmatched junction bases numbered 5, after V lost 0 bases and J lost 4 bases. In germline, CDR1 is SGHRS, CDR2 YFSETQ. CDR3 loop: CASSLGTGAWYEQYF. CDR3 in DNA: TGCGCCAGCAGCTTGGGGACAGGGGCGTGGTACGAGCAGTACTTC. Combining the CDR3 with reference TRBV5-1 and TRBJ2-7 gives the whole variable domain KAGVTQTPRYLIKTRGQQVTLSCSPISGHRSVSWYQQTPGQGLQFLFEYFSETQRNKGNFPGRFSGRQFSNSRSEMNVSTLELGDSALYLCASSLGTGAWYEQYFGPGTRLTVT.

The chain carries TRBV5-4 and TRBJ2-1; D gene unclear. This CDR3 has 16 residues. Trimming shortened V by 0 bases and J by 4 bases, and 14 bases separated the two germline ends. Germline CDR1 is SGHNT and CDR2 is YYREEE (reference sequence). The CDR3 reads CASSLGSPTEYNEQFF. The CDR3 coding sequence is TGTGCCAGCAGCTTGGGTTCCCCCACCGAATACAATGAGCAGTTCTTC.

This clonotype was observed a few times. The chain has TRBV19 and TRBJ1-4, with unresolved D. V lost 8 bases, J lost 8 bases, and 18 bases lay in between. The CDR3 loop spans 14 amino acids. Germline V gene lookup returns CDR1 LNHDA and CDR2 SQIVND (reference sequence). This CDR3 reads CASHPSGTPEKLFF. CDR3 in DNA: TGTGCCAGTCACCCCAGCGGTACGCCCGAAAAACTGTTTTTT.

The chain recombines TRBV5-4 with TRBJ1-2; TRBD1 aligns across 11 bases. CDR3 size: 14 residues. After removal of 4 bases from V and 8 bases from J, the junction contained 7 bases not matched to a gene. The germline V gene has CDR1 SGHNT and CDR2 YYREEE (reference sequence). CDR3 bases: TGTGCCAGCAGCCCAGGGACAGGGGGAAAAGGCTACACCTTC. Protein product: CASSPGTGGKGYTF.

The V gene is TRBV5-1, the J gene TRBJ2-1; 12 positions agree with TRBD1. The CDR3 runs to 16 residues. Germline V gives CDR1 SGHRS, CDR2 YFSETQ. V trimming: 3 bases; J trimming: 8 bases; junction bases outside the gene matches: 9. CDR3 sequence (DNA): TGCGCCAGCAGCTCGGGACAGGGGGCGAGATGGGATGAGCAGTTCTTC. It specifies CASSSGQGARWDEQFF.

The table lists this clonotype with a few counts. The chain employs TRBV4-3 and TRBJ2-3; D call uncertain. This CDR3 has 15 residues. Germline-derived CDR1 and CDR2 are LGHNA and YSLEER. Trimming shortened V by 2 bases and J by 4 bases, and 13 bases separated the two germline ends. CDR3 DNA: TGCGCCAGCAGCCAAATCGGCCCTACGGCAGATACGCAGTATTTT. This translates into CASSQIGPTADTQYF.

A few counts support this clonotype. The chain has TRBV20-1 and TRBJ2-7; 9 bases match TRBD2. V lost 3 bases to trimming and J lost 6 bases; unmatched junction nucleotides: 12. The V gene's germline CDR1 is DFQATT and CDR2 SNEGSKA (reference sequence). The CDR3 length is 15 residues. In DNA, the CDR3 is TGCAGTGCTAGGGGGGGAGGCGGGAGGGCCGGCGAGCAGTACTTC. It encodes CSARGGGGRAGEQYF.

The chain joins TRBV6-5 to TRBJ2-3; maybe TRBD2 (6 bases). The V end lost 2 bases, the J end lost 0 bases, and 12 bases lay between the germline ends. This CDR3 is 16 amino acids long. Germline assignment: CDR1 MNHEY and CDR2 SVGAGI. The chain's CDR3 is CASSYRAGSSTDTQYF. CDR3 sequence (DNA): TGTGCCAGCAGTTACCGGGCGGGGTCTAGCACAGATACGCAGTATTTT.